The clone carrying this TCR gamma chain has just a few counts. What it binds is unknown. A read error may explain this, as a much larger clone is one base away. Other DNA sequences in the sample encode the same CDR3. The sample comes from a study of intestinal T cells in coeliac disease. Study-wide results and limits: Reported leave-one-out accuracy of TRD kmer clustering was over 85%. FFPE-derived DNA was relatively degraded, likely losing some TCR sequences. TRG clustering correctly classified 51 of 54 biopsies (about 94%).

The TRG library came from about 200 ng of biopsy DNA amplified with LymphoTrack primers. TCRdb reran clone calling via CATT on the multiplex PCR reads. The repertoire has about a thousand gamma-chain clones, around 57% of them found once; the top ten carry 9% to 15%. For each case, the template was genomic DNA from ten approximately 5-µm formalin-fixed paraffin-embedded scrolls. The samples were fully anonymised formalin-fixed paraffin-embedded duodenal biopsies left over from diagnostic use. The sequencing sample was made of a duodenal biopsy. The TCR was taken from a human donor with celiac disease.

CDR3: CATWDGLWIKTF. The CDR3 bases are TGCGCCACCTGGGACGGGCTTTGGATCAAGACGTTT. The rearrangement links TRGV2 to TRGJP2. Germline V gene sequence: CDR1 EGSNGY, CDR2 YDSYNSKV. CDR3 length: 12 residues.